The 18 T cell receptor beta chains given below trace back to one sample, sequenced in a study of control samples from healthy donors and cancer patients. Method: immunoSEQ multiplex PCR; TCRdb's copy keeps in-frame clones and lacks some. The sample includes 120,000 to 150,000 clones, 80% to 95% of them seen just once. The sequencing input was blood. The receptors stem from a man aged 18 to 30 in good health.

This clone showed up just a few times. The rearrangement joins TRBV2 to TRBJ1-1, with TRBD1 matching over 7 bases. The CDR3 consists of 14 residues. The germline V gene encodes CDR1 SNHLY and CDR2 FYNNEI. Germline trimming cut 5 bases from V and 6 bases from J; bases unmatched to any gene: 9. This CDR3 reads CASSRDRGTAEAFF. The CDR3 DNA sequence: TGTGCCAGCAGTCGGGACAGAGGAACGGCTGAAGCTTTCTTT.

This clone was counted a single time. The chain carries TRBV30 and TRBJ1-5; D is unresolved. Germline V gene data show CDR1 as GTSNPN and CDR2 as SVGIG (reference sequence). The CDR3 runs 14 residues. The V end lost 2 bases, the J end lost 0 bases, and 8 bases lay between the germline ends. CDR3 nucleotide sequence: TGTGCCTGGAGTTTAGGTTATAGCAATCAGCCCCAGCATTTT. This codes for CAWSLGYSNQPQHF.

The genes are TRBV3-1 (or the pseudogene TRBV3-2) and TRBJ2-1; no definite D call. This CDR3 region has 13 residues. Germline V gives CDR1 LGHDT, CDR2 YNNKEL (reference sequence). Deletions cut 2 bases from V and 6 bases from J, with 8 bases between. The CDR3 reads CASSQSLGNEQFF. CDR3 bases: TGTGCCAGCAGCCAATCCCTAGGCAATGAGCAGTTCTTC.

The chain employs TRBV2 and TRBJ2-7; D is unclear. The CDR3 is 17 amino acids. The germline CDR1 and CDR2 sequences are SNHLY and FYNNEI. Trimming shortened V by 3 bases and J by 2 bases, and 20 bases separated the two germline ends. CDR3 in amino acids: CASSDGVVEFPPYEQYF. DNA of the CDR3: TGTGCCAGCAGTGATGGAGTGGTGGAGTTCCCACCCTACGAGCAGTACTTC.

The CDR3: CASSFSLATDTQYF. DNA for the CDR3: TGTGCCAGCAGCTTCAGCCTAGCAACCGATACGCAGTATTTT. This chain joins TRBV13 and TRBJ2-3; D may be TRBD2 (5 bases). The CDR3 has 14 amino acids. Germline V lookup: CDR1 PRHDT, CDR2 FYEKMQ (reference sequence). Trimming removed 3 bases from V and 6 bases from J, with 13 bases in between.

The V and J genes are TRBV18 and TRBJ2-3; 7 bases line up with TRBD1. Germline V gives CDR1 KGHSH, CDR2 LQKENI. CDR3 length equals 14 residues. After removal of 0 bases from V and 11 bases from J, the junction contained 8 bases not matched to a gene. The CDR3 loop is CASSPPIPGTEQYF. DNA for the CDR3: TGTGCCAGCTCACCACCGATTCCCGGGACAGAGCAGTATTTT.

The rearrangement uses TRBV21-1 and TRBJ2-2; the D call TRBD2 from the table was never checked on the DNA. TRBV21-1 is annotated as a pseudogene. The CDR3 is 16 amino acids. CDR3 loop: CASSKVSGQGAEELFF. The CDR3 region has the DNA TGTGCCAGCAGCAAAGTTAGCGGACAAGGGGCCGAGGAGCTGTTTTTT.

The rearrangement joins TRBV7-8 to TRBJ1-1, with D possibly TRBD1 on 5 matching bases. Germline CDR1 is SGHVS and CDR2 is FQNEAQ. V gave up 5 bases and J gave up 5 bases, with 18 bases separating them. The CDR3 is made up of 15 amino acids. The CDR3 sequence: CASSPTGVGWTEAFF. The CDR3 DNA follows: TGTGCCAGCAGCCCAACAGGTGTGGGCTGGACTGAAGCTTTCTTT.

The chain has TRBV7-2 and TRBJ2-7; D unclear. Germline CDR1 is SGHTA and CDR2 is FQGNSA. The CDR3 contains 14 residues. The germline V and J ends were trimmed by 1 base and 0 bases, with 7 bases remaining between them. CDR3 amino acids: CASSLESSSYEQYF. CDR3 DNA sequence: TGTGCCAGCAGCTTAGAATCGAGCTCCTACGAGCAGTACTTC.

The chain uses TRBV7-3 and TRBJ1-1, with D possibly TRBD1 on 5 matching bases. The V end was cut by 2 bases, the J end by 10 bases, with 14 bases between. The CDR3 length is 13 residues. The germline V gene encodes CDR1 SGHTA and CDR2 FQGTGA. In nucleotides, the CDR3 is TGTGCCAGCAGCTTAGGTATGGGGACGGGAGCTTTCTTT. Translation: CASSLGMGTGAFF. Together with reference TRBV7-3 and TRBJ1-1, the CDR3 gives the full variable domain: GAGVSQTPSNKVTEKGKYVELRCDPISGHTALYWYRQSLGQGPEFLIYFQGTGAADDSGLPNDRFFAVRPEGSVSTLKIQRTERGDSAVYLCASSLGMGTGAFFGQGTRLTVV.

The chain links TRBV30 to TRBJ2-7; TRBD1 might be the D (6 bases). CDR3 length: 12 amino acids. The V gene lost 5 bases and the J gene lost 2 bases, with 10 bases spanning the gap. The germline V gene has CDR1 GTSNPN and CDR2 SVGIG (reference sequence). CDR3 sequence: CAWGQQTYEQYF. Written as DNA, the CDR3 is TGTGCCTGGGGACAGCAAACCTACGAGCAGTACTTC. The complete variable domain, with remaining parts taken from reference TRBV30 and TRBJ2-7, reads SQTIHQWPATLVQPVGSPLSLECTVEGTSNPNLYWYRQAAGRGLQLLFYSVGIGQISSEVPQNLSASRPQDRQFILSSKKLLLSDSGFYLCAWGQQTYEQYFGPGTRLTVT.

This clone was detected only once. The V call is TRBV6-5, the J call TRBJ2-5, with a possible D match to TRBD1 (5 bases). From germline, CDR1 is MNHEY and CDR2 SVGAGI. This CDR3 spans 14 amino acids. V was shortened by 7 bases and J by 3 bases, with 15 bases between the two germline ends. The CDR3 DNA is TGTGCCAGCATTAACAGAGACAGTGAAGAGACCCAGTACTTC. This translates into CASINRDSEETQYF.

This clone turned up a few times. V is TRBV6-1 and J is TRBJ1-5; D may be TRBD1 (5 bases). The V end lost 3 bases, the J end lost 5 bases, and 17 bases lay between the germline ends. The CDR3 is 16 amino acids. The germline gives CDR1 MNHNS, CDR2 SASEGT. The DNA of the CDR3 is TGTGCCAGCAGTGACCTCGACAGATTTTGCTATCAGCCCCAGCATTTT. Amino acid sequence: CASSDLDRFCYQPQHF.

This clone has only one observation. The junction shows a germline mismatch at one end, possibly a read error. The chain carries TRBV6-1 and TRBJ1-2; D is perhaps TRBD1 (5 bases). The CDR3 is 13 amino acids. In germline, CDR1 is MNHNS, CDR2 SASEGT. The CDR3: CASSEVRGEGVLF. The DNA for the CDR3 is TGTGCCAGCAGTGAAGTACGGGGGGAGGGCGTTCTCTTC.

The chain employs TRBV19 and TRBJ1-2; 9 bases are a match to TRBD1. V lost 6 bases, J lost 4 bases, and 9 bases stayed unmatched. Germline V gene lookup returns CDR1 LNHDA and CDR2 SQIVND (reference sequence). The CDR3 totals 15 residues. The CDR3 nucleotides read TGTGCCAGTAGGACGCCGGGACAGGGAGCCTATGGCTACACCTTC. Amino acids: CASRTPGQGAYGYTF. Combining the CDR3 with reference TRBV19 and TRBJ1-2 gives the whole variable domain DGGITQSPKYLFRKEGQNVTLSCEQNLNHDAMYWYRQDPGQGLRLIYYSQIVNDFQKGDIAEGYSVSREKKESFPLTVTSAQKNPTAFYLCASRTPGQGAYGYTFGSGTRLTVV.

Notes on this clone: A junction boundary mismatches the germline segment, possibly from a read error. This sequence joins TRBV11-2 and TRBJ1-3; no reliable D call. Germline V gives CDR1 SGHAT, CDR2 FQNNGV. The CDR3 runs 15 residues. CDR3 sequence (DNA): TGTGCCAGTAGCTCCGGGCGCTCCTCTGGAAACACCATATATTTT. It encodes CASSSGRSSGNTIYF.

J is TRBJ2-3 and V is TRBV13; possibly TRBD1 for D (6 bases). This CDR3 contains 15 residues. From germline, CDR1 is PRHDT and CDR2 FYEKMQ (reference sequence). V dropped 0 bases and J dropped 4 bases, with 11 bases sitting between them. This CDR3 reads CASSLGDYRADTQYF. DNA for the CDR3: TGTGCCAGCAGCTTAGGAGACTACAGGGCAGATACGCAGTATTTT.

The chain links TRBV6-1 to TRBJ2-1; D uncertain. This CDR3 is 14 amino acids long. Trimming shortened V by 2 bases and J by 6 bases, and 11 bases separated the two germline ends. Germline-derived CDR1 and CDR2 are MNHNS and SASEGT. This chain's CDR3 is CASSERDAINEQFF. Written as DNA, the CDR3 is TGTGCCAGCAGTGAAAGAGACGCCATCAATGAGCAGTTCTTC.